This T cell receptor beta chain was sequenced for a study of T cell changes during pregnancy in multiple sclerosis. CDR3 length: 15 amino acids. Germline values: CDR1 SGHTA, CDR2 FQGTGA. V gave up 6 bases and J gave up 0 bases, with 12 bases separating them. The protocol was immunoSEQ multiplex PCR, while the TCRdb copy is restricted to in-frame clones and leaves out a portion. Here the sample spans under 95,000 clones, 90% to 95% being singletons. The source is a female donor in good health, enrolled as a control in a pregnancy study. The specimen comprised peripheral blood, sampled after pregnancy. This rearrangement joins TRBV7-3 to TRBJ1-5; TRBD1 might be the D (5 bases). The CDR3 bases are TGTGCCAGCAGTCCTGGCGGGGGTAGCAATCAGCCCCAGCATTTT. Translation: CASSPGGGSNQPQHF.